This record looks at one T cell receptor (beta chain) sequence and its context. This sample is drawn from a study of blood T cell repertoires in COVID-19. Study context: Some COVID-19 samples were acute and others convalescent; all came from the United States, Italy and Spain.

The germline V gene has CDR1 SEHNR and CDR2 FQNEAQ (reference sequence). The CDR3 is made up of 13 amino acids. The V gene lost 4 bases and the J gene lost 7 bases, with 8 bases spanning the gap. Authors' data handling: Amplification of reference gene primers was used by the study to estimate nucleated cell counts. Measured with immunoSEQ multiplex PCR; TCRdb has only the in-frame clones, and not every one. D and trimming were read from the DNA, whereas the V and J calls and clone size are those reported in that table. Here the sample spans some 250,000 clones, about four fifths being singletons. The sample taken for sequencing was peripheral blood. This receptor was taken from an elderly woman with COVID-19, enrolled during active disease. The chain employs TRBV7-9 and TRBJ1-6; no definite D call. The CDR3 nucleotides are TGTGCCAGCAGCTCAACCGGGAATTCACCCCTCCACTTT. Translation gives CASSSTGNSPLHF.